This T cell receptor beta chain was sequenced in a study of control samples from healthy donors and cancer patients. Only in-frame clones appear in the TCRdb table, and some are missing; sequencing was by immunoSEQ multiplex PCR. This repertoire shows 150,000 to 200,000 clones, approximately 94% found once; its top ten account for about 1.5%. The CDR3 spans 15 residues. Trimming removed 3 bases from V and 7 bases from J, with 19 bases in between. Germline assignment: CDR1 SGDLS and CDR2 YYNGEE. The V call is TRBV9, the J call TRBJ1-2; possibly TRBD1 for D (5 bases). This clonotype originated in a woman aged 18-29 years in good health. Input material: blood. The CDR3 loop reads CASSASEGVASGYTF. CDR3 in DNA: TGTGCCAGCAGCGCGAGCGAAGGGGTAGCTTCTGGCTACACCTTC.